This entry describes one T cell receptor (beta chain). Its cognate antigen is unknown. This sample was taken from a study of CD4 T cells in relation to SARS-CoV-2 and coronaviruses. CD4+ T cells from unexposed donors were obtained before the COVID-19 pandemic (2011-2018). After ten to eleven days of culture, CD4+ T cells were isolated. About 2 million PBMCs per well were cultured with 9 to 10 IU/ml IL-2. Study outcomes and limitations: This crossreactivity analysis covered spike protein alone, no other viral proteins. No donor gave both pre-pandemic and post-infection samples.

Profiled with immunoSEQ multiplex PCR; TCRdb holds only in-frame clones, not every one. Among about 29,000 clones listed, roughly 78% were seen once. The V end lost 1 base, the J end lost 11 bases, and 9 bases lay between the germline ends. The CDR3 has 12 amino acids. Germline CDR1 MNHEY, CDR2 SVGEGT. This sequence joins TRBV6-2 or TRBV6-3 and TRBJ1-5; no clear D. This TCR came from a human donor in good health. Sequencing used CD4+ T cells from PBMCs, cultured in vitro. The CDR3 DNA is TGTGCCAGCAGTTACTATATGGACGCCCAGCATTTT. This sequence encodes CASSYYMDAQHF.